A single sample gave rise to the 16 T cell receptor beta chains below, sequenced in a study of CD8+CD57+ T cells in acquired aplastic anemia. Individuals selected for sequencing had exhibited CD8+CD57+ cell expansion on flow cytometry. Genomic DNA, the template, was used for profiling of the TCR beta VDJ and CDR3. One entry per CDR3 protein results from TCRdb running MiXCR on the reads. Among approximately 150,000 distinct CDR3 sequences listed, roughly 50% were seen once. The sample consisted of sorted CD4+, CD8+, or CD8+CD57+ T cells (not recorded which) from PBMCs. These receptors all come from a human donor with aplastic anemia.

This clonotype was detected many times. The chain recombines TRBV4-3 with TRBJ1-1; no clear D. V was cut by 0 bases and J by 6 bases, with 14 bases left in between. The CDR3 has 15 amino acids. CDR1 and CDR2 (germline): LGHNA, YSLEER. The CDR3 here is CASSQDWEGRSEAFF. The CDR3, as DNA: TGCGCCAGCAGCCAAGATTGGGAGGGCCGCTCTGAAGCTTTCTTT.

In its sample, this clonotype was seen many times. This chain links TRBV6-1 with TRBJ1-4; D call uncertain. Germline V lookup: CDR1 MNHNS, CDR2 SASEGT. This CDR3 spans 14 amino acids. V lost 2 bases and J 2 bases, leaving 6 bases between the germline ends. The CDR3 region has the DNA TGTGCCAGCAGTGAATCAAGGACTAATGAAAAACTGTTTTTT. Amino acids: CASSESRTNEKLFF.

The table lists this clonotype with many counts. The rearrangement links TRBV3-1 to TRBJ1-5, with D possibly being TRBD1 (6 bases). Germline V gene data show CDR1 as LGHDT and CDR2 as YNNKEL (reference sequence). Trimming left V 5 bases short and J 3 bases short, with 8 bases between. The CDR3 extends over 13 amino acids. DNA for the CDR3: TGTGCCAGCAGCAGGACAGACAATCAGCCCCAGCATTTT. Translated: CASSRTDNQPQHF.

The V and J genes are TRBV4-1 and TRBJ1-1; 7 nucleotides line up with TRBD1. The CDR3 is made up of 14 amino acids. V gave up 3 bases and J gave up 1 base; unmatched junction bases: 2. In germline, CDR1 is MGHRA, CDR2 YSYEKL. CDR3: CASSQGDRNTEAFF. DNA for the CDR3: TGCGCCAGCAGCCAGGGGGACAGGAACACTGAAGCTTTCTTT.

The chain recombines TRBV11-1 with TRBJ1-2; TRBD1 matches 8 bases. Germline trimming cut 5 bases from V and 4 bases from J; bases unmatched to any gene: 24. This CDR3 spans 20 amino acids. In germline, CDR1 is SGHAT, CDR2 FQDESV (reference sequence). CDR3: CASSTTGTEQGVPDIYGYTF. CDR3 coding DNA: TGTGCCAGCAGCACCACCGGTACCGAACAGGGGGTTCCTGATATCTATGGCTACACCTTC.

This clonotype was seen at least ten times. The chain couples TRBV10-3 to TRBJ2-2; D gene uncertain. This CDR3 contains 12 residues. The V gene's germline CDR1 is ENHRY and CDR2 SYGVKD. The V end was cut by 6 bases, the J end by 4 bases, with 6 bases between. The CDR3 loop reads CAISRSTGELFF. The CDR3 bases are TGTGCCATCAGCAGAAGCACCGGGGAGCTGTTTTTT.

Remarks on this clonotype: Lacking the conserved final phenylalanine or tryptophan, this CDR3 likely reflects a read error. This sequence joins TRBV9 and TRBJ2-1; tentatively, D is TRBD1 (7 bases). The CDR3 runs to 14 residues. Trimming left V 1 base short and J 8 bases short, with 13 bases between. Germline CDR1 is SGDLS and CDR2 is YYNGEE. The CDR3 DNA follows: TGTGCCAGCAGCGTACAGGGGGAGGACGATGAGCAGTTCTCC. Protein product: CASSVQGEDDEQFS.

Note on this clonotype: Since a much larger clone is just one base distant, this may be a read error. The chain is built from TRBV12-3 or TRBV12-4 and TRBJ1-2; weak D call: TRBD1 (5 bases). The CDR3 spans 15 residues. The CDR3 DNA is TGTGCCAGCAGTTTAGCGCGTCTAGGGGAAGATGGCTACGCCTTC. Encoded protein: CASSLARLGEDGYAF.

As to this clonotype: The junction departs from the called germline gene at one end, perhaps through a read error. V gene TRBV13 combines with J gene TRBJ1-4; D unclear. This CDR3 comprises 15 residues. Germline V gene sequence: CDR1 PRHDT, CDR2 FYEKMQ (reference sequence). CDR3 DNA: TGTGCCAGCAGCTTTGGTGCAGCAACTAATGAAAGACTGTTTTTT. Translation: CASSFGAATNERLFF.

V gene TRBV5-1 combines with J gene TRBJ1-1; D not resolved. Trimming took off 0 bases at V and 4 bases at J, with 10 bases between the two ends. The length of the CDR3 is 14 residues. Germline V gene lookup returns CDR1 SGHRS and CDR2 YFSETQ. The DNA for the CDR3 is TGCGCCAGCAGCTTGGGTGGAAGTGGCACTGAAGCTTTCTTT. Translating it yields CASSLGGSGTEAFF.

The CDR3: CATKTGTENEKLFF. CDR3 sequence (DNA): TGTGCCACCAAAACCGGGACGGAGAATGAAAAACTGTTTTTT. The chain uses TRBV15 and TRBJ1-4, with D possibly TRBD1 on 5 matching bases. The CDR3 runs 14 residues. The V end was cut by 7 bases, the J end by 5 bases, with 14 bases between. Germline V lookup: CDR1 LNHNV, CDR2 YYDKDF (reference sequence).

V and J are TRBV14 and TRBJ2-1; D ambiguous. The germline V gene encodes CDR1 SGHDN and CDR2 FVKESK. This CDR3 is 14 amino acids long. V lost 4 bases, J lost 6 bases, and 13 bases lay in between. CDR3 amino acids: CASSLVVGPNEQFF. The DNA for the CDR3 is TGTGCCAGCAGCCTGGTCGTGGGCCCCAATGAGCAGTTCTTC.

Notes on this clonotype: This may come from a read error, since a much larger clone is one base off. The missing conserved phenylalanine or tryptophan at the end of this CDR3 makes a read error likely. The chain combines TRBV6-1 with TRBJ2-1; possibly TRBD1 for D (6 bases). The CDR3 extends over 14 amino acids. V was pared by 6 bases and J by 6 bases, with 15 bases between. Germline V gene sequence: CDR1 MNHNS, CDR2 SASEGT. The DNA of the CDR3 is TGTGCCAGCAGCCTGCGGACAGCACTCAATGAGCAGTTCCTC. This translates into CASSLRTALNEQFL.

V and J are TRBV20-1 and TRBJ1-4; a weak D match, TRBD1 (5 bases). CDR1 and CDR2 (germline): DFQATT, SNEGSKA (reference sequence). The germline V and J ends were trimmed by 0 bases and 6 bases, with 11 bases remaining between them. This CDR3 is 14 amino acids long. Here the CDR3 DNA reads TGCAGTGCTAGAGATAACCAGGGCGATGAAAAACTGTTTTTT. Translated, it gives CSARDNQGDEKLFF.

This clonotype came up a few times. The chain joins TRBV7-6 to TRBJ1-6, with 9 positions matching TRBD1. The germline gives CDR1 SGHVS, CDR2 FNYEAQ. The V segment lost 5 bases and the J segment 8 bases; nucleotides outside the gene matches: 4. The CDR3 is 14 residues long. In DNA, the CDR3 is TGTGCCAGCAGCGCCCGGGACAGGGATTCACCCCTCCACTTT. Encoded protein: CASSARDRDSPLHF. The full variable domain, completed using reference TRBV7-6 and TRBJ1-6, is GAGVSQSPRYKVTKRGQDVALRCDPISGHVSLYWYRQALGQGPEFLTYFNYEAQQDKSGLPNDRFSAERPEGSISTLTIQRTEQRDSAMYRCASSARDRDSPLHFGNGTRLTVT.

This chain connects TRBV25-1 to TRBJ1-1; 7 nucleotides align to TRBD1. Trimming took 4 bases from V and 3 from J; bases not matched to a gene: 5. Germline lookup yields CDR1 MGHDK and CDR2 SYGVNS. The CDR3 has 14 amino acids. This CDR3 is CASSVTGRDTEAFF. CDR3 nucleotides: TGTGCCAGCAGTGTGACAGGGCGGGACACTGAAGCTTTCTTT.